Each of the 4 T cell receptor beta chains below was sequenced from the same sample in a study of technical replicates of blood from a handful of donors. Profiling relied on immunoSEQ multiplex PCR, and the TCRdb table lists in-frame clones only, not all of them. The sample shows tens of thousands of clones, over 80% of them seen only once. The sample was PBMCs. The receptors originated from a human donor in good health. Some clones in this sample may be carry-over from other donors' samples.

The sample holds one count of this clone. This chain joins TRBV5-1 and TRBJ1-5; the match to TRBD1 covers 7 bases. The CDR3 runs to 15 residues. Germline lookup yields CDR1 SGHRS and CDR2 YFSETQ. After removal of 4 bases from V and 1 base from J, the junction contained 5 bases not matched to a gene. CDR3 nucleotides: TGCGCCAGCAGCGTTGACAGGGCGAGCAATCAGCCCCAGCATTTT. This gives the protein CASSVDRASNQPQHF.

The gene calls are TRBV29-1 and TRBJ2-1; TRBD2 matches at 9 bases. Germline assignment: CDR1 SQVTM and CDR2 ANQGSEA. The length of the CDR3 is 13 residues. With V trimmed by 7 bases and J by 7 bases, 8 bases remained unmatched. The CDR3, as DNA: TGCAGCGGACGGCGGGGGGGGGAGAATGAGCAGTTCTTC. As protein: CSGRRGGENEQFF.

The chain carries TRBV4-3 and TRBJ2-1; weak D call: TRBD2 (6 bases). The CDR3 length is 16 residues. CDR1 is LGHNA and CDR2 is YSLEER in the germline V gene. Trimming shortened V by 0 bases and J by 2 bases, and 11 bases separated the two germline ends. The CDR3 nucleotides are TGCGCCAGCAGCCAAGAGCGCGGGGCCACCTACAATGAGCAGTTCTTC. Protein product: CASSQERGATYNEQFF.

The rearrangement joins TRBV5-1 to TRBJ1-1; 7 bases line up with TRBD1. In germline, CDR1 is SGHRS, CDR2 YFSETQ. After removal of 4 bases from V and 3 bases from J, the junction contained 9 bases not matched to a gene. This CDR3 is built from 15 residues. Here the CDR3 DNA reads TGCGCCAGCAGCGTTGGGCATACAGGGGACACTGAAGCTTTCTTT. Its translation is CASSVGHTGDTEAFF.